This entry lists 7 T cell receptor beta chains sequenced from one sample in a study of spatial heterogeneity in lung cancer. TCRdb processed the 5' RACE reads anew with MiXCR; each CDR3 protein has one entry. The sample lists over 25,000 distinct CDR3 sequences; roughly 6.9% were seen once. Study-wide findings and caveats: It was found that expanded intratumoral alpha and beta TCR counts tracked tumor mutation counts.

Time point indicated: sample taken at primary tumor resection. No cognate antigen is known for these TCRs. Sequenced material: lung tumor tissue, taken at surgery. Every receptor here comes from a male donor with early-stage non-small cell lung cancer.

This clonotype was seen repeatedly, ten times or more. The chain recombines TRBV5-1 with TRBJ2-7; D not certain. Germline CDR1 reads SGHRS; CDR2 reads YFSETQ. Deletions cut 4 bases from V and 0 bases from J, with 14 bases between. The CDR3 runs to 15 residues. The CDR3, as DNA: TGCGCCAGCAGCCCGGGTGGGTCTAGCTCCTACGAGCAGTACTTC. It is translated as CASSPGGSSSYEQYF.

This clonotype was observed at least ten times. The V and J genes are TRBV24-1 and TRBJ2-2; TRBD1 agrees at 7 bases. The junction had 3 bases not matched to a gene; V was cut back by 7 bases and J by 5 bases. CDR1 KGHDR and CDR2 SFDVKD come from the germline V gene. This CDR3 comprises 13 residues. The CDR3 sequence is CATRTGVTGELFF. In DNA form, the CDR3 reads TGTGCCACCAGAACAGGGGTGACCGGGGAGCTGTTTTTT.

This clonotype was counted at least ten times. CDR3 sequence (DNA): TGTGCCAGCAGCACGGACAGGGTCTCCTACAATGAGCAGTTCTTC. This gives the protein CASSTDRVSYNEQFF. The rearrangement joins TRBV2 to TRBJ2-1; 8 bases align to TRBD1. This CDR3 has 15 amino acids. V shed 6 bases, J shed 0 bases, and the junction held 4 bases outside the gene matches. From germline, CDR1 is SNHLY and CDR2 FYNNEI.

The gene calls are TRBV2 and TRBJ1-4; D ambiguous. Germline V gives CDR1 SNHLY, CDR2 FYNNEI. Trimming took 8 bases from V and 3 from J, leaving 4 bases between them. The CDR3 contains 11 residues. The CDR3 DNA reads TGTGCCAGCTGGGCTAATGAAAAACTGTTTTTT. Its translation is CASWANEKLFF. Based on the CDR3 plus reference TRBV2 and TRBJ1-4, the full variable domain is EPEVTQTPSHQVTQMGQEVILRCVPISNHLYFYWYRQILGQKVEFLVSFYNNEISEKSEIFDDQFSVERPDGSNFTLKIRSTKLEDSAMYFCASWANEKLFFGSGTQLSVL.

At least ten counts were recorded for this clonotype. The J gene is TRBJ1-1, the V gene TRBV7-8, with a tentative D call TRBD1 (5 bases). The ends were cut back, 1 base at V and 5 bases at J, with 11 bases in the middle. CDR1 and CDR2 (germline): SGHVS, FQNEAQ. This CDR3 has 14 amino acids. CDR3 sequence reads: CASSLEQGTTEAFF. CDR3 bases: TGTGCCAGCAGCTTAGAGCAGGGAACGACTGAAGCTTTCTTT. Combining the CDR3 with reference TRBV7-8 and TRBJ1-1 gives the whole variable domain GAGVSQSPRYKVAKRGQDVALRCDPISGHVSLFWYQQALGQGPEFLTYFQNEAQLDKSGLPSDRFFAERPEGSVSTLKIQRTQQEDSAVYLCASSLEQGTTEAFFGQGTRLTVV.

This clonotype was recorded at least ten times. CDR3 sequence: CASSYATVWTGELFF. The CDR3 DNA reads TGTGCCAGCAGTTACGCCACGGTGTGGACCGGGGAGCTGTTTTTT. This chain uses TRBV6-2 or TRBV6-3 with TRBJ2-2; D remains unclear. Trimming pared 2 bases from V and 5 bases from J, leaving 12 bases between. The V gene's germline CDR1 is MNHEY and CDR2 SVGEGT. There are 15 residues in the CDR3.

The genes are TRBV6-2 or TRBV6-3 and TRBJ2-1; 8 positions match TRBD1. CDR1 and CDR2 (germline): MNHEY, SVGEGT. The V segment lost 6 bases and the J segment 1 base; nucleotides outside the gene matches: 5. This CDR3 has 15 amino acids. The CDR3 nucleotides read TGTGCCAGCAGCCATACAGGGGGTTCCTACAATGAGCAGTTCTTC. Residues: CASSHTGGSYNEQFF.